This T cell receptor (beta chain) was observed in a study of Graves' ophthalmopathy and Graves' hyperthyroidism. The sequenced template was RNA, covering the TCR beta CDR3 region. First-round RT-PCR employed HTBI primers, with a second-round multiplex PCR after it. TCRdb used MiXCR to reprocess the multiplex PCR reads, holding one entry per CDR3 protein. The sample holds roughly 300,000 distinct CDR3 sequences, about a sixth seen once. A duration under 3 months, NOSPECS ≥4, CAS ≥3 and moderate-to-severe activity characterized the donors with ophthalmopathy. The ends were cut back, 7 bases at V and 2 bases at J, with 15 bases in the middle. CDR1 is LNHDA, CDR2 SQIVND, per germline (reference sequence). This CDR3 comprises 15 residues. This clonotype was observed at least ten times.

The V call is TRBV19, the J call TRBJ1-5; D is uncertain. The material sequenced was peripheral blood. The sequence was obtained from an adult man with Graves' ophthalmopathy. CDR3 nucleotides: TGTGCCAGTAAAGGTACGGGCCCCGGCAATCAGCCCCAGCATTTT. This encodes CASKGTGPGNQPQHF.